This T cell receptor beta chain was found in a study of blood T cell repertoires in COVID-19. Study summary: Italy, Spain and the United States were the sources of the convalescent and acute COVID-19 samples. Sources were T cells, B-cell-depleted T cells, or PBMCs; the material itself was cDNA or gDNA.

Everyone who took part was about 18 to 89 years old, and they came from fewer than 25 US areas. The method was immunoSEQ multiplex PCR; TCRdb's version includes in-frame clones alone and lacks a portion of them. The table has some 190,000 clones, 65% to 85% seen once. Germline V gene sequence: CDR1 SGHNT, CDR2 YYREEE (reference sequence). J lost 1 base, V lost 4 bases, and 6 bases had no gene match. The CDR3 totals 17 residues. The V and J genes are TRBV5-4 and TRBJ2-3; 13 bases line up with TRBD2. Sequenced input: PBMCs or T cells enriched from blood (not recorded which). The sequence was collected from a man aged 25-40 years with acute COVID-19. The chain's CDR3 is CASSPFGLAGGTDTQYF. The CDR3 DNA reads TGTGCCAGCAGCCCTTTCGGACTAGCGGGGGGCACAGATACGCAGTATTTT.